What follows are 8 T cell receptor beta chains derived from one specimen sequenced in a study of cytomegalovirus exposure and HLA in healthy donors. Measured with immunoSEQ multiplex PCR; TCRdb has only the in-frame clones, and not every one. There are some 120,000 clones in the sample; about nine tenths occur only once, and around 3.4% lies in the top ten. The sample was PBMCs. These receptors were taken from a man younger than 45 in good health and CMV-seronegative.

The chain joins TRBV28 to TRBJ2-1, with D uncertain. Germline-derived CDR1 and CDR2 are MDHEN and SYDVKM. The CDR3 length is 14 residues. The V gene lost 3 bases and the J gene lost 2 bases, with 8 bases spanning the gap. The CDR3: CASSFPRAYNEQFF. The CDR3 DNA reads TGTGCCAGCAGTTTCCCTAGAGCCTACAATGAGCAGTTCTTC.

V is TRBV7-6 and J is TRBJ2-5; 7 bases are a match to TRBD2. CDR3 length: 18 amino acids. Trimming removed 3 bases from V and 0 bases from J; junction bases left unmatched: 13. Germline V gives CDR1 SGHVS, CDR2 FNYEAQ. The CDR3 sequence: CASSFRVAGDVNQETQYF. The CDR3 DNA reads as TGTGCCAGCAGCTTTAGAGTAGCGGGCGATGTTAACCAAGAGACCCAGTACTTC.

The rearrangement joins TRBV19 to TRBJ1-4; tentatively, D is TRBD1 (5 bases). Looked up from germline, CDR1 is LNHDA and CDR2 is SQIVND (reference sequence). Deletions cut 1 base from V and 4 bases from J, with 16 bases between. This CDR3 is built from 17 residues. For the CDR3, the DNA is TGTGCCAGTAGTATAGTTTTTAGACAGCGCGTTAATGAAAAACTGTTTTTT. Residues: CASSIVFRQRVNEKLFF.

The chain couples TRBV6-1 to TRBJ2-6, with D perhaps TRBD1 (6 bases). The CDR3 length is 14 residues. Trimming removed 6 bases at V and 4 bases at J, with 10 bases between. Germline loops: CDR1 MNHNS, CDR2 SASEGT. The CDR3 DNA follows: TGTGCCAGCAGCGGACAGACCGGGGCCAACGTCCTGACTTTC. Translation: CASSGQTGANVLTF.

The CDR3 coding sequence is TGTGCCAGCAGCCTCGGACAGTACAATGAGCAGTTCTTC. It translates to CASSLGQYNEQFF. The chain employs TRBV6-6 and TRBJ2-1, with D possibly matching TRBD1 (6 bases). Trimming removed 6 bases from V and 4 bases from J, with 10 bases in between. CDR3 length: 13 amino acids. Per the germline V gene, CDR1 is MNHNY and CDR2 is SVGAGI (reference sequence).

The V and J genes are TRBV7-9 and TRBJ2-7; unclear D gene. V lost 3 bases and J lost 2, with 11 bases in between. The CDR3 extends over 14 amino acids. Germline CDR1 reads SEHNR; CDR2 reads FQNEAQ (reference sequence). CDR3 nucleotides: TGTGCCAGCAGCTTCGGAGCAAGTCCCTACGAGCAGTACTTC. It translates to CASSFGASPYEQYF.

This chain uses TRBV19 with TRBJ2-2, with D tentatively TRBD1 (6 bases). The CDR3 covers 13 residues. The V end lost 5 bases, the J end lost 7 bases, and 11 bases lay between the germline ends. Germline V CDR1 and CDR2: LNHDA, SQIVND (reference sequence). The CDR3 DNA is TGTGCCAGTAGTGGACAGCTGATCGGGGAGCTGTTTTTT. It yields the protein CASSGQLIGELFF.

The rearrangement links TRBV10-3 to TRBJ1-6; no definite D call. V was pared by 2 bases and J by 12 bases, with 5 bases between. Germline V CDR1 and CDR2: ENHRY, SYGVKD. The CDR3 is made up of 11 amino acids. The CDR3 nucleotides read TGTGCCATCAGTGAGCCGGGACCCCTCCACTTT. It encodes CAISEPGPLHF.